This T cell receptor (beta chain) was profiled in a study of spatial heterogeneity in lung cancer. Time point noted: sample taken at primary tumor resection. Extraction of whole RNA from tumor, nontumor lung or frozen PBMC preceded unsorted sequencing. Via MiXCR, TCRdb re-called the 5' RACE reads, giving one row per CDR3 protein. This table has about 7,100 distinct CDR3 sequences, 4.5% to 6% appearing once. This clonotype was seen repeatedly, ten times or more. The sequences come from PBMCs, collected at surgery. This receptor was identified in a male donor with early-stage non-small cell lung cancer.

The CDR3 nucleotides are TGTGCCAGCAGCCAGGGGACAGGGGATTACGAGCAGTACTTC. It yields the protein CASSQGTGDYEQYF. This chain uses TRBV7-6 with TRBJ2-7, with 10 bases fitting TRBD1. Germline values: CDR1 SGHVS, CDR2 FNYEAQ. The trim removed 5 bases at V and 4 bases at J, leaving 5 bases unmatched. The CDR3 length is 14 residues.